Following are 20 T cell receptor beta chains from one sample sequenced in a study of shared clonotypes between healthy human individuals. The assay was immunoSEQ multiplex PCR, and TCRdb's table has in-frame clones only and misses some. The sample lists around 2,100,000 clones, roughly 94% occurring once. The naive CD8 population came from CD45RO-negative cells selected for CCR7, without terminally differentiated effector memory CD45RA+ cells. Sequenced input: naive CD8+ T cells sorted from blood. Receptors were obtained from a man aged 18 to 29 in good health.

V gene TRBV5-8 combines with J gene TRBJ2-5, with 11 positions matching TRBD2. Trimming cost V 5 bases and J 3 bases; bases outside gene matches: 6. There are 15 residues in the CDR3. Germline V CDR1 and CDR2: SGHTS, YDEGEE. In nucleotides, the CDR3 is TGTGCCAGCAGTCATAGCGGGGGGGCGGAAGAGACCCAGTACTTC. Amino acids: CASSHSGGAEETQYF.

This rearrangement joins TRBV19 to TRBJ2-7; a possible D gene is TRBD2 (5 bases). The CDR3 runs to 15 residues. Trimming cost V 6 bases and J 0 bases, with 15 bases left between them. CDR1 is LNHDA, CDR2 SQIVND, per germline (reference sequence). CDR3 residues: CASSFGLSRSYEQYF. In DNA form, the CDR3 reads TGTGCCAGTAGCTTTGGACTCTCCCGCTCCTACGAGCAGTACTTC.

This chain uses TRBV6-5 with TRBJ2-7; TRBD2 matches at 7 bases. The CDR3 runs to 14 residues. Germline trimming cut 4 bases from V and 2 bases from J; bases unmatched to any gene: 5. Germline loops: CDR1 MNHEY, CDR2 SVGAGI. The CDR3 spells CASSSAGPPYEQYF. CDR3 sequence (DNA): TGTGCCAGCAGTTCAGCGGGGCCCCCCTACGAGCAGTACTTC.

This chain joins TRBV7-2 and TRBJ1-4; D gene uncertain. The CDR3 is 15 amino acids. The V gene lost 1 base and the J gene lost 0 bases, with 6 bases spanning the gap. Germline V gene data show CDR1 as SGHTA and CDR2 as FQGNSA. The CDR3 DNA sequence: TGTGCCAGCAGCTTAGTTGATGCAACTAATGAAAAACTGTTTTTT. This translates into CASSLVDATNEKLFF.

As to this clone: The sample contains more than one DNA sequence encoding this CDR3. The J gene is TRBJ2-7, the V gene TRBV5-4; D not resolved. From germline, CDR1 is SGHNT and CDR2 YYREEE (reference sequence). This CDR3 has 14 residues. Trimming shortened V by 2 bases and J by 1 base, and 10 bases separated the two germline ends. The CDR3 DNA follows: TGTGCCAGCAGCTTCGGTTCAGGTTCCTACGAGCAGTACTTC. As protein: CASSFGSGSYEQYF.

The genes are TRBV15 and TRBJ2-4; the D gene could be TRBD1 or TRBD2 (6 bases each). Germline V gene data show CDR1 as LNHNV and CDR2 as YYDKDF (reference sequence). V shed 8 bases and J shed 2 bases, with 16 bases lying between them. The CDR3 covers 15 residues. The CDR3 protein is CATEGGAGTKNIQYF. The CDR3 DNA follows: TGTGCCACCGAGGGGGGAGCGGGTACCAAAAACATTCAGTACTTC.

Concerning this clone itself: Different DNA sequences within this sample yield the same CDR3. The CDR3 sequence is CASSYGAYTGELFF. As DNA, the CDR3 is TGTGCCAGCAGTTACGGAGCGTACACCGGGGAGCTGTTTTTT. This rearrangement joins TRBV6-5 to TRBJ2-2; D remains ambiguous. Germline V lookup: CDR1 MNHEY, CDR2 SVGAGI. This CDR3 is 14 amino acids long. Trimming pared 2 bases from V and 3 bases from J, leaving 7 bases between.

The rearrangement links TRBV6-6 to TRBJ2-7; tentative D call: TRBD1 (5 bases). This CDR3 is 16 amino acids long. The germline V and J ends were trimmed by 2 bases and 0 bases, with 14 bases remaining between them. Germline CDR1 MNHNY, CDR2 SVGAGI (reference sequence). The CDR3 DNA is TGTGCCAGCAGTTACGACTCAAGCAGGGCCTCCTACGAGCAGTACTTC. Amino acid sequence: CASSYDSSRASYEQYF.

V is TRBV19 and J is TRBJ2-1, with a possible D match to TRBD2 (6 bases). V was clipped by 3 bases and J by 4 bases, with 16 bases between them. The length of the CDR3 is 16 residues. The germline CDR1 and CDR2 sequences are LNHDA and SQIVND (reference sequence). This chain's CDR3 is CASSIRAGLGYNEQFF. CDR3 DNA sequence: TGTGCCAGTAGTATTCGGGCGGGATTGGGATACAATGAGCAGTTCTTC.

The V gene is TRBV2, the J gene TRBJ2-1, with 8 bases identical to TRBD2. CDR3 size: 16 residues. Trimming at V came to 7 bases and at J to 6 bases, leaving 14 bases not matched to a gene. The germline gives CDR1 SNHLY, CDR2 FYNNEI. The CDR3 region has the DNA TGTGCCAGCACTTTCCCACTCGGGGGGGCGGGCAATGAGCAGTTCTTC. It specifies CASTFPLGGAGNEQFF. The full variable domain, its missing parts supplied by reference TRBV2 and TRBJ2-1, is EPEVTQTPSHQVTQMGQEVILRCVPISNHLYFYWYRQILGQKVEFLVSFYNNEISEKSEIFDDQFSVERPDGSNFTLKIRSTKLEDSAMYFCASTFPLGGAGNEQFFGPGTRLTVL.

For this clone: The same CDR3 can be traced to other DNA sequences in this sample. V gene TRBV6-6 combines with J gene TRBJ1-2; the D gene is possibly TRBD1 (5 bases). The CDR3 length is 12 residues. V was cut by 0 bases and J by 8 bases, with 7 bases left in between. Germline V gene sequence: CDR1 MNHNY, CDR2 SVGAGI (reference sequence). The CDR3 sequence is CASSYSGDGYTF. Here the CDR3 DNA reads TGTGCCAGCAGTTACTCAGGGGACGGCTACACCTTC.

The V gene is TRBV11-2, the J gene TRBJ2-1; no reliable D call. The CDR3 totals 17 residues. V was shortened by 1 base and J by 3 bases, with 16 bases between the two germline ends. CDR1 and CDR2 (germline): SGHAT, FQNNGV. The CDR3 nucleotides are TGTGCCAGCAGCTTAGGGGGTCCGGCAGGCCTCTACAATGAGCAGTTCTTC. This gives the protein CASSLGGPAGLYNEQFF.

The chain has TRBV10-3 and TRBJ1-5; the D is unclear. Germline V CDR1 and CDR2: ENHRY, SYGVKD. The CDR3 contains 13 residues. Trimming left V 8 bases short and J 5 bases short, with 13 bases between. The chain's CDR3 is CAIHSSHDQPQHF. The CDR3 region has the DNA TGTGCCATCCATAGCAGTCACGATCAGCCCCAGCATTTT.

This clone has more than one count but fewer than ten. The sample carries other DNA sequences with the same CDR3. This chain joins TRBV6-5 and TRBJ2-7; 10 bases agree with TRBD1. This CDR3 contains 14 residues. V lost 6 bases to trimming and J lost 2 bases; unmatched junction nucleotides: 4. Germline assignment: CDR1 MNHEY and CDR2 SVGAGI. The CDR3 spells CASSLGQGAYEQYF. CDR3 sequence (DNA): TGTGCCAGCAGCCTTGGACAGGGGGCCTACGAGCAGTACTTC.

The J gene is TRBJ2-1, the V gene TRBV7-8, with D possibly TRBD2 on 6 matching bases. Trimming pared 1 base from V and 5 bases from J, leaving 9 bases between. The CDR3 totals 14 residues. CDR1 is SGHVS, CDR2 FQNEAQ, per germline. DNA of the CDR3: TGTGCCAGCAGCTTAGTTGGCGGGGACAATGAGCAGTTCTTC. Its translation: CASSLVGGDNEQFF.

This chain uses TRBV6-1 with TRBJ1-2, with 8 bases lining up with TRBD1. Germline lookup yields CDR1 MNHNS and CDR2 SASEGT. J gave up 8 bases and V 6 bases, and 5 bases lay outside the gene matches. The CDR3 sequence is 12 residues long. CDR3 bases: TGTGCCAGCAGGGACAGGGTTATAGGCTACACCTTC. Protein sequence: CASRDRVIGYTF.

The V call is TRBV15, the J call TRBJ2-7, with TRBD2 as a possible D gene (6 bases). The CDR3 extends over 15 amino acids. V lost 3 bases and J lost 0, with 12 bases in between. CDR1 and CDR2 from the germline V gene are LNHNV and YYDKDF (reference sequence). The CDR3 loop reads CATSRGTDGSYEQYF. The DNA of the CDR3 is TGTGCCACCAGCAGGGGGACTGACGGCTCCTACGAGCAGTACTTC. Using reference TRBV15 and TRBJ2-7 for the parts outside the CDR3, the full variable domain is DAMVIQNPRYQVTQFGKPVTLSCSQTLNHNVMYWYQQKSSQAPKLLFHYYDKDFNNEADTPDNFQSRRPNTSFCFLDIRSPGLGDTAMYLCATSRGTDGSYEQYFGPGTRLTVT.

The V gene is TRBV7-2, the J gene TRBJ1-2; D may be TRBD1 (6 bases). V dropped 1 base and J dropped 3 bases, with 15 bases sitting between them. The CDR3 covers 16 residues. CDR1 and CDR2 (germline): SGHTA, FQGNSA. CDR3 sequence reads: CASSLVGGEFDYGYTF. The CDR3 DNA is TGTGCCAGCAGCTTAGTTGGGGGCGAGTTCGACTATGGCTACACCTTC.

The CDR3 here is CASSPALTDTQYF. CDR3 in DNA: TGTGCCAGCAGCCCAGCCCTAACAGATACGCAGTATTTT. The chain recombines TRBV19 with TRBJ2-3; D remains ambiguous. Germline-derived CDR1 and CDR2 are LNHDA and SQIVND (reference sequence). Trimming left V 9 bases short and J 3 bases short, with 13 bases between. The CDR3 length is 13 residues.

CDR3 sequence reads: CASSPFVGAMGETQYF. The CDR3 nucleotides are TGCGCCAGCAGCCCATTCGTCGGGGCAATGGGAGAGACCCAGTACTTC. This rearrangement joins TRBV5-1 to TRBJ2-5; D tentatively reads TRBD1 or TRBD2 (5 bases each). This CDR3 is 16 amino acids long. The germline V and J ends were trimmed by 4 bases and 4 bases, with 20 bases remaining between them. Germline CDR1 reads SGHRS; CDR2 reads YFSETQ.